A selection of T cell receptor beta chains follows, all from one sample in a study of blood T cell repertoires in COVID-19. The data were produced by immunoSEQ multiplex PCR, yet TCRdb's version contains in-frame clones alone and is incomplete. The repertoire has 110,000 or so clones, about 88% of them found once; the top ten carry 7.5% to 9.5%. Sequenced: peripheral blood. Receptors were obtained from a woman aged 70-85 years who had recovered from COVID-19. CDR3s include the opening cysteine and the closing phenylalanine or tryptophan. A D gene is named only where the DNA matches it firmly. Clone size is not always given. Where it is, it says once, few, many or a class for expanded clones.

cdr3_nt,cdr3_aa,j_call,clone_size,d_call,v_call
TGTGCCAGCAGCTTGCCTGGGACAGCTCAGCCCCAGCATTTT,CASSLPGTAQPQHF,TRBJ1-5,NA,TRBD1,TRBV5-6
TGTGCCAGCAGCTTAAATGGCGCGGGGGGGCTGACTGAGCAGTTCTTC,CASSLNGAGGLTEQFF,TRBJ2-1,NA,TRBD2,TRBV7-3
TGTGCCAGCAGCCCCAGCGGAAGCTCCTACAATGAGCAGTTCTTC,CASSPSGSSYNEQFF,TRBJ2-1,few,NA,TRBV9
TGTGCCAGCAGCTCGAGTTCTTCACCCCTCCACTTT,CASSSSSSPLHF,TRBJ1-6,NA,NA,TRBV7-9
TGTGCCAGCAGTGACAGGGATAATGGCTACACCTTC,CASSDRDNGYTF,TRBJ1-2,NA,NA,TRBV6-1
TGTGCCAGCAGCTTTAGGCCGGGCACTGAAGCTTTCTTT,CASSFRPGTEAFF,TRBJ1-1,NA,NA,TRBV7-3
TGTGCCAGCTCACCGCAGCAGGGAGGGGGGTTAAATCAGCCCCAGCATTTT,CASSPQQGGGLNQPQHF,TRBJ1-5,NA,NA,TRBV18
TGTGCCAGCAGCAAAAGGACAGGGACCCCTCCCACAGATACGCAGTATTTT,CASSKRTGTPPTDTQYF,TRBJ2-3,NA,NA,TRBV21-1
TGCGCCAGCAGCCAAGAGACTGGCTCCACTGAAGCTTTCTTT,CASSQETGSTEAFF,TRBJ1-1,NA,NA,TRBV4-3
TGTGCCAGCAGCTTAGCAGGGGGCTACGAGCAGTACTTC,CASSLAGGYEQYF,TRBJ2-7,NA,NA,TRBV7-9
TGTGCCAGCAGCTTGACCGGGGGAGGAGGGGACCACGAGCAGTACTTC,CASSLTGGGGDHEQYF,TRBJ2-7,NA,NA,TRBV5-6
TGTGCCAGCATGCGGGGGATGGGGGGGCCCCAGCATTTT,CASMRGMGGPQHF,TRBJ1-5,few,NA,TRBV2
TGTGCCAGCAGCCCCCGGGATACCTACGAGCAGTACTTC,CASSPRDTYEQYF,TRBJ2-7,NA,NA,TRBV5-4
TGTGCCACCAGCCAATCGTTGGGACTAGGGGTGGGGAATGAGCAGTTCTTC,CATSQSLGLGVGNEQFF,TRBJ2-1,NA,TRBD2,TRBV15
TGTGCCATCAGTCTCACAGGGGAAAGAGGTCAGCCCCAGCATTTT,CAISLTGERGQPQHF,TRBJ1-5,NA,TRBD1,TRBV10-3
TGCGCCAGCAGCTTGTACGCCGGGACTAGTGTCTCTAATGAGCAGTTCTTC,CASSLYAGTSVSNEQFF,TRBJ2-1,NA,TRBD2,TRBV5-1
TGTGCCAGCAGCTCTGGGTCCTCAAGGGGAGAGACCCAGTACTTC,CASSSGSSRGETQYF,TRBJ2-5,NA,NA,TRBV5-4
TGTGCCAGCAGAGACGGAGTCACCTACGAGCAGTACTTC,CASRDGVTYEQYF,TRBJ2-7,NA,NA,TRBV3-1/TRBV3-2
TGTGCCTGGGGACGGTTAGTCACTGAAGCTTTCTTT,CAWGRLVTEAFF,TRBJ1-1,NA,NA,TRBV30
TGCGCCAGCAGCTCGAACAGGGGGCTGGAGGGCTACACCTTC,CASSSNRGLEGYTF,TRBJ1-2,NA,TRBD1,TRBV5-1
TGCGCCAGCAGCTTCCGGGGGGACTCCTACGAGCAGTACTTC,CASSFRGDSYEQYF,TRBJ2-7,NA,TRBD2,TRBV5-1
TGTGCCAGCAGTCCGACTAGCGGGGGTTCCTACGAGCAGTACTTC,CASSPTSGGSYEQYF,TRBJ2-7,NA,TRBD2,TRBV7-3
TGTGCCAGCACCCTGGGGCTACCCAAGGGCTACACCTTC,CASTLGLPKGYTF,TRBJ1-2,NA,NA,TRBV28
TGCGCCAGCAGCTTGGGGCTAGCGAACACCGGGGAGCTGTTTTTT,CASSLGLANTGELFF,TRBJ2-2,few,NA,TRBV5-1
TGTGCCAGCAGCTTTTCGGACTCGCCTGGAAACACCATATATTTT,CASSFSDSPGNTIYF,TRBJ1-3,NA,NA,TRBV11-1
TGTGCCAGCAAGGACAGGGGGCGCCGGGACACTGAAGCTTTCTTT,CASKDRGRRDTEAFF,TRBJ1-1,NA,TRBD1,TRBV13
TGTGCCAGCAGCTTAGGGCCTCGGGGGACCTACAATGAGCAGTTCTTC,CASSLGPRGTYNEQFF,TRBJ2-1,NA,NA,TRBV11-2
TGTGCCAGCAGCTTAGGGGCTAGCGGGGGGCTTCGCACAGATACGCAGTATTTT,CASSLGASGGLRTDTQYF,TRBJ2-3,NA,TRBD2,TRBV7-8
TGTGCCAGCAGCTTGGGGAACAGGGGGCAAAATCAGCCCCAGCATTTT,CASSLGNRGQNQPQHF,TRBJ1-5,NA,TRBD1,TRBV7-8
TGTGCCAGCAACTTACAGGGGGGACAAGGCTACACCTTC,CASNLQGGQGYTF,TRBJ1-2,NA,TRBD1,TRBV12-3/TRBV12-4
TGTGCCAGCAGTGCAATAGCGAACACTGAAGCTTTCTTT,CASSAIANTEAFF,TRBJ1-1,NA,NA,TRBV2
TGTGCCAGCAGTCAACAGGGAGGCTACACCTTC,CASSQQGGYTF,TRBJ1-2,NA,NA,TRBV6-5
TGCAGCGGTAGACAGGGTATGAACACTGAAGCTTTCTTT,CSGRQGMNTEAFF,TRBJ1-1,NA,TRBD1,TRBV29-1
TGTGCCAGCTCCCCCCCCAACAGGATACGAAACACTGAAGCTTTCTTT,CASSPPNRIRNTEAFF,TRBJ1-1,NA,NA,TRBV18
TGTGCCAGCTCAAGTCCAGGGGGGCGGGGCGAGCAGTACTTC,CASSSPGGRGEQYF,TRBJ2-7,NA,NA,TRBV7-2
TGTGCCAGCTCCTCGGAGACCACCTATGGCTACACCTTC,CASSSETTYGYTF,TRBJ1-2,NA,NA,TRBV7-9
TGTGCCAGCAGCCAAAAACGGCTAGCGGGGGCCGGATCGGAGACCCAGTACTTC,CASSQKRLAGAGSETQYF,TRBJ2-5,NA,TRBD2,TRBV3-1/TRBV3-2
TGTGCCAGCAGCCAAGAACTAACTAGCACAGATACGCAGTATTTT,CASSQELTSTDTQYF,TRBJ2-3,NA,NA,TRBV4-2
TGTGCCACCAGTGATTTGAACAGGGACTCTGGGGCCAACGTCCTGACTTTC,CATSDLNRDSGANVLTF,TRBJ2-6,NA,NA,TRBV24-1
TGTGCCAGCAGTTTTTTTGGGACAGGGGCTGACTACGAGCAGTACTTC,CASSFFGTGADYEQYF,TRBJ2-7,NA,TRBD1,TRBV28
TGTGCCAGTAGTATAGCGGCAGGGGCCTTATACAATGAGCAGTTCTTC,CASSIAAGALYNEQFF,TRBJ2-1,NA,NA,TRBV19